This TCR beta chain comes out of a study of cytomegalovirus exposure and HLA in healthy donors. The PCR employed 60 Vbeta primers together with 13 Jbeta primers. Sequencing was performed with immunoSEQ multiplex PCR; in TCRdb, only in-frame clones are kept and a portion is missing. The table includes 150,000 to 200,000 clones, approximately 80% detected once. Germline CDR1 reads MGHRA; CDR2 reads YSYEKL. The CDR3 has 17 residues. The V and J ends lost 0 bases and 7 bases respectively, with 16 bases between them. Study-wide points: Roughly uniform sequencing depth across donors was assumed, possibly incorrectly.

Nominally healthy donors were sampled, though unrecorded immune exposures were likely. Comment on this clone: Its specificity is not known.

The chain combines TRBV4-1 with TRBJ1-6; D is possibly TRBD1 (5 bases). This TCR came from a girl aged 2 to 10 in good health and CMV-seropositive. The sample was PBMCs. The DNA of the CDR3 is TGCGCCAGCAGCCAAGATAGGGCCAGGGCTCTAAATTCACCCCTCCACTTT. This codes for CASSQDRARALNSPLHF.